One and the same sample provided the 10 T cell receptor beta chains below, sequenced in a study of liver allograft versus peripheral blood T cells. Study at large: Hepatic allograft T cell receptor repertoires were evaluated relative to those present in recipients' peripheral blood.

TCRdb re-called the reads with MiXCR, one entry per CDR3 protein. The repertoire holds 5,000 or so distinct CDR3 sequences, with less than 20% as singletons. These receptors were taken from a human patient who had a liver transplant. Part of the T cells may come from the graft donor.

This clonotype is medium-sized by share. The gene calls are TRBV24-1 and TRBJ2-2; D not resolved. V dropped 9 bases and J dropped 2 bases, with 9 bases sitting between them. This CDR3 contains 13 residues. Looked up from germline, CDR1 is KGHDR and CDR2 is SFDVKD. The CDR3 loop reads CATSPENTGELFF. Here the CDR3 DNA reads TGTGCCACCTCCCCTGAAAACACCGGGGAGCTGTTTTTT.

On this clonotype itself: At one of its ends the junction is not consistent with the germline gene, which may arise from a read error. V gene TRBV28 combines with J gene TRBJ2-2, with 12 bases aligning to TRBD1. The CDR3 runs to 17 residues. Looked up from germline, CDR1 is MDHEN and CDR2 is SYDVKM. The CDR3 nucleotides are TGTGCCAGCAGTTTTTGGGACAGGGGGCTCGACACCGGGGAGCTGCTTTTT. This sequence encodes CASSFWDRGLDTGELLF.

This clonotype was observed a few times. This chain joins TRBV9 and TRBJ2-3, with TRBD2 matching 8 bases. V dropped 3 bases and J dropped 0; count of bases not matched to a gene: 6. There are 16 residues in the CDR3. The germline gives CDR1 SGDLS, CDR2 YYNGEE. The CDR3: CASSDSLAESTDTQYF. The CDR3 DNA reads TGTGCCAGCAGCGACTCACTAGCGGAGAGCACAGATACGCAGTATTTT.

A few counts support this clonotype. CDR3 DNA sequence: TGTGCCAGCAGGGGAGAGTGGGGGGGCGAAAACACCATATATTTT. It codes for CASRGEWGGENTIYF. The chain joins TRBV28 to TRBJ1-3; TRBD1 might be the D (6 bases). Germline CDR1 is MDHEN and CDR2 is SYDVKM. This CDR3 comprises 15 residues. V was cut by 6 bases and J by 6 bases, with 18 bases left in between.

This clonotype ranks as medium-sized (0.01 to 0.1%). The chain employs TRBV7-2 and TRBJ2-7, with D possibly TRBD1 on 6 matching bases. The CDR3 totals 15 residues. Between the trimmed V and J ends, which lost 5 bases and 3 bases, there was a span of 17 bases. Germline V lookup: CDR1 SGHTA, CDR2 FQGNSA. CDR3 in DNA: TGTGCCAGCAGCCCAGGGGCAGCCCCGGGCTACGAGCAGTACTTC. Translation gives CASSPGAAPGYEQYF.

This chain connects TRBV7-2 to TRBJ2-7; the match to TRBD1 covers 7 bases. Unmatched junction bases numbered 5, after V lost 1 base and J lost 5 bases. The germline gives CDR1 SGHTA, CDR2 FQGNSA. The CDR3 spans 14 residues. In nucleotides, the CDR3 is TGTGCCAGCAGCTTAGACAGGGGACACGACGAGCAGTACTTC. Protein product: CASSLDRGHDEQYF.

In this sample, this clonotype is medium-sized. V and J are TRBV24-1 and TRBJ2-1; either TRBD1 or TRBD2 may fit D (5 bases each). The V and J ends lost 2 bases and 1 base respectively, with 8 bases between them. CDR3 length: 15 residues. Per germline, CDR1 KGHDR and CDR2 SFDVKD. The DNA for the CDR3 is TGTGCCACCAGTGATTGGGGGAGTTCCTACAATGAGCAGTTCTTC. Translated, it gives CATSDWGSSYNEQFF.

This rearrangement joins TRBV6-5 to TRBJ1-1; TRBD1 might be the D (5 bases). The CDR3 extends over 12 amino acids. Germline CDR1 and CDR2: MNHEY and SVGAGI. With 4 bases removed from V and 8 bases from J, the gap between germline ends came to 11 bases. This chain's CDR3 is CASSWRGVEAFF. The CDR3 region has the DNA TGTGCCAGCAGTTGGAGGGGAGTCGAAGCTTTCTTT.

This clonotype was counted many times. The rearrangement uses TRBV7-9 and TRBJ2-5; TRBD2 aligns across 7 bases. CDR1 and CDR2 (germline): SEHNR, FQNEAQ (reference sequence). This CDR3 region has 15 residues. The ends lost 5 bases at V and 7 bases at J; junction bases unmatched: 13. CDR3 in DNA: TGTGCCAGCAGCCCTATGGTTGGGGGGGGTCGGACCCAGTACTTC. Translated: CASSPMVGGGRTQYF.

This clonotype was observed a few times. J is TRBJ2-7 and V is TRBV7-9; 11 bases agree with TRBD1. Germline V CDR1 and CDR2: SEHNR, FQNEAQ (reference sequence). Unmatched junction bases numbered 4, after V lost 3 bases and J lost 3 bases. The CDR3 covers 15 residues. CDR3 sequence: CASSFKDRGLYEQYF. CDR3 bases: TGTGCCAGCAGCTTTAAGGACAGGGGGCTCTACGAGCAGTACTTC.